This T cell receptor beta chain was obtained from a study of T cell responses to AZD1222 COVID-19 vaccine. Study observations and caveats: Two AZD1222 doses significantly raised spike-specific TCR breadth and depth over controls. None of the repertoires were sampled until the peak T cell response had passed. Reportedly, nearly half of unique spike TCRs recognized epitopes outside B.1.351/B.1.1.7 mutations.

The method was immunoSEQ multiplex PCR; TCRdb's version includes in-frame clones alone and lacks a portion of them. This sample has around 80,000 clones; roughly nine tenths occur once, and the top ten carry under 5%. As regards this clone: Antigen unknown.

Second-dose intervals near 4 or 12 weeks were combined. The germline CDR1 and CDR2 sequences are SGHRS and YFSETQ. The CDR3 is 18 amino acids. V shed 2 bases, J shed 2 bases, and the junction held 8 bases outside the gene matches. The TCR originated in an adult who received the AZD1222 COVID-19 vaccine. The sequencing here drew on peripheral blood, taken 28 days after the second AZD1222 dose. The V call is TRBV5-1, the J call TRBJ2-5; 14 bases align to TRBD2. CDR3 in amino acids: CASSFTGLAGGLQETQYF. The CDR3 coding sequence is TGCGCCAGCAGCTTTACCGGACTAGCGGGAGGCCTTCAAGAGACCCAGTACTTC.